Listed below are T cell receptor beta chains from one sample, sequenced in a study of cytomegalovirus exposure and HLA in healthy donors. The repertoire was sequenced with immunoSEQ multiplex PCR; TCRdb's copy has only in-frame clones and lacks some. The sample comprises about 150,000 clones, about 76% of which are singletons, and approximately 5.6% rests with the top ten. Sequences were obtained from PBMCs. The receptors were gathered from a young woman in good health and CMV-seropositive. Both conserved end residues are part of each CDR3. D genes are given only for firm matches. Size is omitted from some rows. Given values are once, few, many or a class for expanded clones.

size: -; J: TRBJ1-3; V: TRBV25-1; D: -; DNA: TGTGCCAGCAGGACGGCAGGGAAATACAACACCATATATTTT; CDR3: CASRTAGKYNTIYF
size: few; J: TRBJ2-7; V: TRBV27; D: TRBD2; DNA: TGTGCCAGCAGTTTATTCAGCGGGGTGTCCGACGAGCAGTACTTC; CDR3: CASSLFSGVSDEQYF
size: few; J: TRBJ1-5; V: TRBV23-1; D: TRBD1; DNA: TGCGCCAGCAGTAACCTGGGACAGGGTACTAATCAGCCCCAGCATTTT; CDR3: CASSNLGQGTNQPQHF
size: once; J: TRBJ2-5; V: TRBV6-5; D: TRBD1; DNA: TGTGCCAGCAGGCCGGGACAGGCCTCTGAGACCCAGTACTTC; CDR3: CASRPGQASETQYF
size: -; J: TRBJ2-7; V: TRBV9; D: -; DNA: TGTGCCAGCAGCGTAACCACGGGTAGCTCCTACGAGCAGTACTTC; CDR3: CASSVTTGSSYEQYF
size: -; J: TRBJ1-4; V: TRBV19; D: -; DNA: TGTGCCAGTAGCCCCCCGCCTCGAGGTAATGAAAAACTGTTTTTT; CDR3: CASSPPPRGNEKLFF
size: -; J: TRBJ2-1; V: TRBV6-5; D: TRBD1; DNA: TGTGCCAGCAGGTTTTTGACGGGACAGGAGGAGCAGTTCTTC; CDR3: CASRFLTGQEEQFF
size: -; J: TRBJ1-2; V: TRBV6-1; D: -; DNA: TGTGCCAGCAGCGACTATGGCTACACCTTC; CDR3: CASSDYGYTF
size: few; J: TRBJ2-5; V: TRBV7-9; D: TRBD2; DNA: TGTGCCAGCAGCTCACCTCTAGCGGGCACACCCCTAGGGGAGACCCAGTACTTC; CDR3: CASSSPLAGTPLGETQYF
size: -; J: TRBJ2-2; V: TRBV19; D: TRBD1; DNA: TGTGCCAGTAGTATCATCGGCAGGGGGCGAGGCGGGGAGCTGTTTTTT; CDR3: CASSIIGRGRGGELFF
size: -; J: TRBJ1-2; V: TRBV9; D: -; DNA: TGTGCCAGCAGCGTAGGAAAGGGGTTCTATGGCTACACCTTC; CDR3: CASSVGKGFYGYTF
size: -; J: TRBJ2-5; V: TRBV5-4; D: -; DNA: TGTGCCAGCAGCTTGGCTGGAGGCCAAGAGACCCAGTACTTC; CDR3: CASSLAGGQETQYF
size: -; J: TRBJ2-1; V: TRBV28; D: TRBD1; DNA: TGTGCCAGCAGTGGCGACAGGGAAGCAGTGGTCTTC; CDR3: CASSGDREAVVF
size: few; J: TRBJ2-7; V: TRBV7-9; D: TRBD1; DNA: TGTGCCATCGAGGGGGCCTCCTACGAGCAGTACTTC; CDR3: CAIEGASYEQYF